This T cell receptor (beta chain) was sequenced for a study of blood T cell repertoires in COVID-19. Overall study: Both acute and convalescent COVID-19 samples were obtained from the United States, Italy and Spain. The cDNA or gDNA used as material had been derived from T cells, B-cell-depleted T cells, or PBMCs.

Sequencing was performed with immunoSEQ multiplex PCR; in TCRdb, only in-frame clones are kept and a portion is missing. The data show some 60,000 clones, around 90% seen once. The ends were cut back, 0 bases at V and 5 bases at J, with 14 bases in the middle. CDR3 length: 15 residues. Germline CDR1 is SGHRS and CDR2 is YFSETQ. This sequence was found in a human donor with active COVID-19. The donor label of this sample is uncertain. Sequencing was done on a sample of peripheral blood. The chain links TRBV5-1 to TRBJ1-1; TRBD1 is a possible D gene (6 bases). In DNA form, the CDR3 reads TGCGCCAGCAGCTTGGACCCCAGGGGTCGAACTGAAGCTTTCTTT. Translated, it gives CASSLDPRGRTEAFF.